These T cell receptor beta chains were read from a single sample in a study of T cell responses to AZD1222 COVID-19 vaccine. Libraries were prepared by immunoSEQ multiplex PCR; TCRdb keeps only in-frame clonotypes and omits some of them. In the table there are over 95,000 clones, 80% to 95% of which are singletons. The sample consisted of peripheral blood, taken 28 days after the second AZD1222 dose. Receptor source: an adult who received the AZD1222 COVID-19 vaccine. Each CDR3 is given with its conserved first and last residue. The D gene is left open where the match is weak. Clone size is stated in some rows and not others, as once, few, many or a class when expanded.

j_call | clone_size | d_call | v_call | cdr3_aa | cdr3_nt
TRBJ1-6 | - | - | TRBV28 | CASSTISRRNSPLHF | TGTGCCAGCAGTACCATTTCCCGGCGGAATTCACCCCTCCACTTT
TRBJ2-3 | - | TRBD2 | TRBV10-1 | CASSGLAESSTDTQYF | TGCGCCAGCAGTGGGCTAGCGGAATCTAGCACAGATACGCAGTATTTT
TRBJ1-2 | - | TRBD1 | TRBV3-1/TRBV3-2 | CASSQGTGSDGYTF | TGTGCCAGCAGCCAAGGGACAGGGTCTGATGGCTACACCTTC
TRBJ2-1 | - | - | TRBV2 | CASRAGSSYNEQFF | TGTGCCAGCAGGGCTGGGAGCTCCTACAATGAGCAGTTCTTC
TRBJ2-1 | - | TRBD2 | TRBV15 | CATLRAGTYEQFF | TGTGCCACCCTCCGAGCGGGAACGTATGAGCAGTTCTTC
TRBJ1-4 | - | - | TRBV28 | CASSLSQDNEKLFF | TGTGCCAGCAGTTTGAGCCAAGATAATGAAAAACTGTTTTTT
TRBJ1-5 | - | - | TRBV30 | CAWSVPGAYQPQHF | TGTGCCTGGAGTGTACCTGGGGCCTATCAGCCCCAGCATTTT
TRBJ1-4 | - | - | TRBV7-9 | CASSPSAGGAVKEKLFF | TGTGCCAGCAGCCCCTCGGCGGGCGGGGCAGTAAAGGAAAAACTGTTTTTT
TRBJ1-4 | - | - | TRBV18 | CASSPQGMDEKLFF | TGTGCCAGCTCACCTCAGGGTATGGATGAAAAACTGTTTTTT
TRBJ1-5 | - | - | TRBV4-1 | CASSQDVGISNQPQHF | TGCGCCAGCAGCCAAGATGTGGGGATTAGCAATCAGCCCCAGCATTTT
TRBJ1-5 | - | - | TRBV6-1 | CASSEGRSSNQPQHF | TGTGCCAGCAGTGAAGGAAGGTCTAGCAATCAGCCCCAGCATTTT
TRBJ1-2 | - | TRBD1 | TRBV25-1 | CASSGPLQGVGGGYTF | TGTGCCAGCAGTGGACCGCTCCAGGGGGTTGGGGGAGGCTACACCTTC
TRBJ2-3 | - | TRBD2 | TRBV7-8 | CASSLGVAGVADTQYF | TGTGCCAGCAGCTTAGGGGTGGCGGGAGTTGCAGATACGCAGTATTTT
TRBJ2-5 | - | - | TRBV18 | CASSPGQETQYF | TGTGCCAGCTCACCTGGGCAAGAGACCCAGTACTTC
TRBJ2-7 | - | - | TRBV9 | CASSVGGYFNEQYF | TGTGCCAGCAGCGTAGGGGGCTACTTCAACGAGCAGTACTTC
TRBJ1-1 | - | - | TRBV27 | CASSPGGGTEAFF | TGTGCCAGCAGTCCAGGTGGGGGCACTGAAGCTTTCTTT
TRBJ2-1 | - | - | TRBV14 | CASSRIGQTNEQFF | TGTGCCAGCAGCCGAATCGGACAGACCAATGAGCAGTTCTTC
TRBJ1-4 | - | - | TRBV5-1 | CASSPRLATNEKLFF | TGCGCCAGCAGCCCTAGACTGGCAACTAATGAAAAACTGTTTTTT
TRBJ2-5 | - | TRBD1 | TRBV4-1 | CASSHLALTGVETQYF | TGCGCCAGCAGCCACCTGGCCCTAACAGGGGTGGAGACCCAGTACTTC
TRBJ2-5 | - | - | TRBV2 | CASTSQETQYF | TGTGCCAGCACAAGTCAAGAGACCCAGTACTTC
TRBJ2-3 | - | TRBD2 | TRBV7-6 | CASSLAAGTSGTSTDTQYF | TGTGCCAGCAGCTTAGCGGCCGGGACTAGCGGGACTAGCACAGATACGCAGTATTTT
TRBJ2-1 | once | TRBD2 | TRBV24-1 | CATSDASGSAYNEQFF | TGTGCCACCAGTGACGCTAGCGGGAGTGCCTACAATGAGCAGTTCTTC
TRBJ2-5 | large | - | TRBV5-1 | CASSLSLRGFKETQYF | TGCGCCAGCAGCTTGTCCCTCCGGGGTTTTAAAGAGACCCAGTACTTC
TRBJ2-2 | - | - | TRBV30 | CARAPQSGELFF | TGTGCCCGCGCACCCCAATCCGGGGAGCTGTTTTTT
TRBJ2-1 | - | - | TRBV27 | CASSLGKGIRYNEQFF | TGTGCCAGCAGTTTGGGGAAGGGAATACGCTATAATGAGCAGTTCTTC
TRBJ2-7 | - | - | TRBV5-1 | CASSRDHPGDEQYF | TGCGCCAGCAGCCGGGATCACCCAGGCGACGAGCAGTACTTC
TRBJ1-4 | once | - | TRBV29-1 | CSVGEAGDEKLFF | TGCAGCGTTGGGGAAGCAGGGGATGAAAAACTGTTTTTT
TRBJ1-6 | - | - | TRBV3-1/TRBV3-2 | CASSQVASDKGKTYNSPLHF | TGTGCCAGCAGCCAAGTGGCCTCGGACAAGGGAAAGACCTATAATTCACCCCTCCACTTT
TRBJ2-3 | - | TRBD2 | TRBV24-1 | CATSALLSGRDTQYF | TGTGCCACCAGTGCCCTGCTGAGCGGGAGGGATACGCAGTATTTT